Detailed here is one T cell receptor beta chain. V trimming: 4 bases; J trimming: 4 bases; junction bases outside the gene matches: 7. CDR3 size: 14 residues. CDR1 and CDR2 (germline): SGHTS, YDEGEE. Profiled with immunoSEQ multiplex PCR; TCRdb holds only in-frame clones, not every one. The sample holds about 80,000 clones, 78% seen once. The data are from a study of blood T cell repertoires in COVID-19. The overall study: The origin of the acute and convalescent COVID-19 samples was the United States, Italy and Spain.

Sequenced material: peripheral blood. This receptor was identified in a man in his sixties with COVID-19, enrolled during active disease. The gene calls are TRBV5-8 and TRBJ1-2; 7 positions agree with TRBD1. CDR3 residues: CASSAGTASYGYTF. CDR3 in DNA: TGTGCCAGCAGCGCGGGGACAGCAAGCTATGGCTACACCTTC.